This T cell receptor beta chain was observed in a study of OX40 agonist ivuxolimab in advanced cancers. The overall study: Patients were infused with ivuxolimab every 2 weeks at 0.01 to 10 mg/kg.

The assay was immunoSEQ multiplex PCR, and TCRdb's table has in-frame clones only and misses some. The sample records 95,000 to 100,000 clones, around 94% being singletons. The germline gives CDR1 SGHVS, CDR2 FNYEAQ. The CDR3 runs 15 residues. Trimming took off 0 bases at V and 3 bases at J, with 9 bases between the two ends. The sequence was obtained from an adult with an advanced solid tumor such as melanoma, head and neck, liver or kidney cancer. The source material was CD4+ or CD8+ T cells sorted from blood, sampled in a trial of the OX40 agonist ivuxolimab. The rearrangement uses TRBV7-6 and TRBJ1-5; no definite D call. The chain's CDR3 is CASSLATGYNQPQHF. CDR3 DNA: TGTGCCAGCAGCTTAGCGACGGGTTACAATCAGCCCCAGCATTTT. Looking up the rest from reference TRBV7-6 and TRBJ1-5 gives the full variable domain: GAGVSQSPRYKVTKRGQDVALRCDPISGHVSLYWYRQALGQGPEFLTYFNYEAQQDKSGLPNDRFSAERPEGSISTLTIQRTEQRDSAMYRCASSLATGYNQPQHFGDGTRLSIL.